This T cell receptor (beta chain) comes out of a study of T cell responses to AZD1222 COVID-19 vaccine. Study results and limitations: Nearly half of spike-specific TCRs reportedly go after variant regions that carry no mutations. Donors in the cohort were predominantly white British and more often female, and clonal diversity was possibly underestimated.

In regard to this clone: Its cognate antigen is unknown.

The germline V gene encodes CDR1 SQVTM and CDR2 ANQGSEA. This CDR3 spans 11 amino acids. V lost 3 bases and J lost 5, with 7 bases in between. Method: immunoSEQ multiplex PCR; TCRdb's copy keeps in-frame clones and lacks some. There are tens of thousands of clones in the sample; 89% occur only once, and roughly 31% lies in the top ten. The clonotype comes from an adult who received the AZD1222 COVID-19 vaccine. The rearrangement uses TRBV29-1 and TRBJ1-1; the D gene is possibly TRBD1 (5 bases). Sequences were derived from peripheral blood, sampled 28 days after the second AZD1222 dose. CDR3 residues: CSVDGGTEAFF. The CDR3 nucleotides are TGCAGCGTTGACGGGGGGACTGAAGCTTTCTTT.